This T cell receptor beta chain derives from a study of T cell repertoires in cytomegalovirus infection. CDR3 length: 13 amino acids. Germline CDR1 is SQVTM and CDR2 is ANQGSEA. The V end lost 6 bases, the J end lost 5 bases, and 14 bases lay between the germline ends. TCRdb re-called the reads with MiXCR, one entry per CDR3 protein. Of more than 140,000 distinct CDR3 sequences listed, roughly 6.5% were seen once; the top ten hold approximately 18%. Study-wide points: CMV-specific HLA-C-restricted TCR beta clonotypes dominated the ex vivo response.

For this clonotype: Antigen specificity is unknown.

This chain connects TRBV29-1 to TRBJ2-1; D gene ambiguous. The source is a human donor in good health (CMV status not recorded). Some clones in this sample may be carry-over from other donors' samples. The specimen was PBMCs. For the CDR3, the DNA is TGCAGCGTCGAAAGTCACGGCCACAATGAGCAGTTCTTC. Translated, it gives CSVESHGHNEQFF.